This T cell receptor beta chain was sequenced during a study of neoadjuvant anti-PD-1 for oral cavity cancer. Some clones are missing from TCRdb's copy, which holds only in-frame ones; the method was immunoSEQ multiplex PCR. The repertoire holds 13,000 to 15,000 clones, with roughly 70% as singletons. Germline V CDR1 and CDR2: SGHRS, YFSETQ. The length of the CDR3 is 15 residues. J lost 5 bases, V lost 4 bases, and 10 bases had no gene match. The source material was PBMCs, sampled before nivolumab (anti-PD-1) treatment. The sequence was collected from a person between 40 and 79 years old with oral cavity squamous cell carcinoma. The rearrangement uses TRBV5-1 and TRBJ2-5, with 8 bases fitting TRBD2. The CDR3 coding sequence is TGCGCCAGCAGCGCAAACGGGGGGGCTATGGAGACCCAGTACTTC. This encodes CASSANGGAMETQYF.